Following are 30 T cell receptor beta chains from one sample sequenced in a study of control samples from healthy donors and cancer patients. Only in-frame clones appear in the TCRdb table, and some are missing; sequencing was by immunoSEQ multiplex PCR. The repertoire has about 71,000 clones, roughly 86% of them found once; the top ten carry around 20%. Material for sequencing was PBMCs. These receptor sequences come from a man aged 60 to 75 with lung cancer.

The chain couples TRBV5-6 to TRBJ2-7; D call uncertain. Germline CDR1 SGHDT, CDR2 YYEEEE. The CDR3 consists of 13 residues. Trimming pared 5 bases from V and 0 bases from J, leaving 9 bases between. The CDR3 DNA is TGTGCCAGCAGTAAGGGCAGCTCCTACGAGCAGTACTTC. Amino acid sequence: CASSKGSSYEQYF.

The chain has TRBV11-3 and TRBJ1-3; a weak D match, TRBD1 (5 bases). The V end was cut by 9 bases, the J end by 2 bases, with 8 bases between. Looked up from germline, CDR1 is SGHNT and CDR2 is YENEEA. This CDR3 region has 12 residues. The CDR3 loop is CASGGPGNTIYF. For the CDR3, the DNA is TGTGCCAGTGGGGGACCTGGAAACACCATATATTTT.

In nucleotides, the CDR3 is TGTGCCAGCAGCTTAGGTACTAGCGGGGGTCAAGAGACCCAGTACTTC. Translating gives CASSLGTSGGQETQYF. The gene calls are TRBV7-3 and TRBJ2-5, with 11 positions matching TRBD2. This CDR3 has 16 amino acids. V shed 2 bases, J shed 2 bases, and the junction held 4 bases outside the gene matches. Germline V gene data show CDR1 as SGHTA and CDR2 as FQGTGA.

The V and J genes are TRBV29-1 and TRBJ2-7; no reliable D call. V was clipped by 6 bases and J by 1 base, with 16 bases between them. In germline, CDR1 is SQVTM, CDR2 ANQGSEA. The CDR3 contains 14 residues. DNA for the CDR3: TGCAGCGTCGCCCCCGACTCTTTTTCCTACGAGCAGTACTTC. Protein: CSVAPDSFSYEQYF.

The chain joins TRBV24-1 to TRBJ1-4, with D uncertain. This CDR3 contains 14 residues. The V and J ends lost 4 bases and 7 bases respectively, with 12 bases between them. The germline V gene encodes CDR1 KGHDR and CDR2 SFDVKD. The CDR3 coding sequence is TGTGCCACCAGTGACCCCGGGCGGGGTGAAAAACTGTTTTTT. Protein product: CATSDPGRGEKLFF.

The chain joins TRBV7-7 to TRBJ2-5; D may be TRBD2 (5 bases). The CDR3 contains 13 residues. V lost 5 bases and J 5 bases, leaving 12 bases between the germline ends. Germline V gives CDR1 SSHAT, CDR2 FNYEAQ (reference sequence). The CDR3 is CASSPGFLETQYF. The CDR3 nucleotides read TGTGCCAGCAGCCCGGGGTTTTTGGAGACCCAGTACTTC.

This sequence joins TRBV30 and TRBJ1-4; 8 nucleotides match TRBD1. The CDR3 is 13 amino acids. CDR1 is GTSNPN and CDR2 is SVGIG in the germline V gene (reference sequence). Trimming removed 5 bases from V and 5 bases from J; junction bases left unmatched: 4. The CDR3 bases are TGTGCCTGGGGACAGGGCCAGAATGAAAAACTGTTTTTT. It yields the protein CAWGQGQNEKLFF.

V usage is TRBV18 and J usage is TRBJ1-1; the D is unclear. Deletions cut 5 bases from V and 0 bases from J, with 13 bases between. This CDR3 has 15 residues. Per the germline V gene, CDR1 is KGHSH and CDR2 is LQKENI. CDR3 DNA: TGTGCCAGCTCATCTCGGGAGGTCATGAACACTGAAGCTTTCTTT. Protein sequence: CASSSREVMNTEAFF.

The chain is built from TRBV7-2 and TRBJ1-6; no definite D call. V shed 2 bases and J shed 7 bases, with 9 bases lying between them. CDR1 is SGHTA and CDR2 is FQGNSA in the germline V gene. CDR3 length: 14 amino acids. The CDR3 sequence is CASSLTLYNSPLHF. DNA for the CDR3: TGTGCCAGCAGCTTAACTCTCTACAATTCACCCCTCCACTTT.

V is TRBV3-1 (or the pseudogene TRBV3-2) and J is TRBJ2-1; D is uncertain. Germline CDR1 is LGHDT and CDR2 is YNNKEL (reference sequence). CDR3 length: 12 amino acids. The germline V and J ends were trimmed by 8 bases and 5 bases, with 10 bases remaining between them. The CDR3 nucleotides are TGTGCCAGCTGTAACAGTAACAATGAGCAGTTCTTC. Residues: CASCNSNNEQFF.

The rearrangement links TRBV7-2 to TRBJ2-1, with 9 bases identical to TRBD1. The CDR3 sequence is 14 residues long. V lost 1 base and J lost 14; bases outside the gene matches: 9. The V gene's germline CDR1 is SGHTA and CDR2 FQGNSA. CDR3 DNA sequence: TGTGCCAGCAGCTTAGGTCTACCGGGACAGGGAAAGTTCTTC. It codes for CASSLGLPGQGKFF.

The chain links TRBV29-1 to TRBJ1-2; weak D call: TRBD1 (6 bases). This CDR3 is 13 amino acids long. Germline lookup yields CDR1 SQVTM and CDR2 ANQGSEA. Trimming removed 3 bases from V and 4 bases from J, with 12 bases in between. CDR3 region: CSVERQVIYGYTF. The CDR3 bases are TGCAGCGTTGAGCGACAGGTCATCTATGGCTACACCTTC.

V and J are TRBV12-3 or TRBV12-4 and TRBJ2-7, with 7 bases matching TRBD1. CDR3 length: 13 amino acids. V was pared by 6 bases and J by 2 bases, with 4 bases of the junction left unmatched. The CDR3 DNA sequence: TGTGCCAGCAGCAAGGACAGGACCTACGAGCAGTACGTC. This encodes CASSKDRTYEQYV.

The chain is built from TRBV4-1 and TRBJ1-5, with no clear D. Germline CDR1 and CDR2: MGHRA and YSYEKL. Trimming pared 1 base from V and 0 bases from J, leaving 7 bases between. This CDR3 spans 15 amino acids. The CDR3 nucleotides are TGCGCCAGCAGCCAAGCGGGCAGTAGCAATCAGCCCCAGCATTTT. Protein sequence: CASSQAGSSNQPQHF.

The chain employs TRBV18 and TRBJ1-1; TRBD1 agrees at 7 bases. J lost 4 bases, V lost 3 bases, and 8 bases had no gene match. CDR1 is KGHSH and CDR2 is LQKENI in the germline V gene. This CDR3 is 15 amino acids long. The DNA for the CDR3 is TGTGCCAGCTCACCGGGAGGGGGCCTGGCCACTGAAGCTTTCTTT. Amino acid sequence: CASSPGGGLATEAFF.

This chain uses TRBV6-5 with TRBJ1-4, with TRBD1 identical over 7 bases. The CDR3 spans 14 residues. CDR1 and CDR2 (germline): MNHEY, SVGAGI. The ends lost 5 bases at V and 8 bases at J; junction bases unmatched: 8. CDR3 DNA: TGTGCCAGCAGTACCGGACAGGAGCACGAAAAACTGTTTTTT. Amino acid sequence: CASSTGQEHEKLFF.

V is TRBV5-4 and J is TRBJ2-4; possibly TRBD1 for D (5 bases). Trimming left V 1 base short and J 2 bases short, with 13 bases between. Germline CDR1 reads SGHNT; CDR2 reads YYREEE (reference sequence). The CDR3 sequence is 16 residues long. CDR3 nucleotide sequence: TGTGCCAGCAGCTTGACAGGAGCCTTCCCCAAAAACATTCAGTACTTC. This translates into CASSLTGAFPKNIQYF.

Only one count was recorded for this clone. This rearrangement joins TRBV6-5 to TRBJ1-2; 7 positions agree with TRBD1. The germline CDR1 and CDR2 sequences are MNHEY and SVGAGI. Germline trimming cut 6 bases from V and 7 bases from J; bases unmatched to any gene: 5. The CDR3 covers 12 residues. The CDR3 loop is CASRRGQVGYTF. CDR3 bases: TGTGCCAGCAGAAGAGGACAGGTTGGCTACACCTTC.

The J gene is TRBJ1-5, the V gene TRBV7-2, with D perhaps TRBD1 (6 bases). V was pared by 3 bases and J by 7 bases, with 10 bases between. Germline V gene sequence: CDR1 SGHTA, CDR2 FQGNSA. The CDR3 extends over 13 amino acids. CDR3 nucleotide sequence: TGTGCCAGCAGCTTCCTAGGGGGACAGCCCCAGCATTTT. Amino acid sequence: CASSFLGGQPQHF. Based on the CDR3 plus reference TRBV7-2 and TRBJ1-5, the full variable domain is GAGVSQSPSNKVTEKGKDVELRCDPISGHTALYWYRQSLGQGLEFLIYFQGNSAPDKSGLPSDRFSAERTGGSVSTLTIQRTQQEDSAVYLCASSFLGGQPQHFGDGTRLSIL.

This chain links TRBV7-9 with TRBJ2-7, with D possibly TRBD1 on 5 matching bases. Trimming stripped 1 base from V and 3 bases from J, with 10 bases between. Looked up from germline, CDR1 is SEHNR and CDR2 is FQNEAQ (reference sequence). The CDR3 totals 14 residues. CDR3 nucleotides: TGTGCCAGCAGCTTAGAATTGACAGTCTACGAGCAGTACTTC. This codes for CASSLELTVYEQYF.

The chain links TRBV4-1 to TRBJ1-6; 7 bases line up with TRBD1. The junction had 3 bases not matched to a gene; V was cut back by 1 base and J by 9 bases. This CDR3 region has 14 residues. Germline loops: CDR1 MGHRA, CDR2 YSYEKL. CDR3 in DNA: TGCGCCAGCAGCCAAGGACAGGGAAGTTCACCCCTCCACTTT. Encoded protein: CASSQGQGSSPLHF.

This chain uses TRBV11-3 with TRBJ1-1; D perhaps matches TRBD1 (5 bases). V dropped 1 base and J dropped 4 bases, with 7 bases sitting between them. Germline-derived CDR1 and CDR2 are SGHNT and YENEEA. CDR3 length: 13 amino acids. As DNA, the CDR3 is TGTGCCAGCAGCTTAGGCAGGGCCACTGAAGCTTTCTTT. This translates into CASSLGRATEAFF. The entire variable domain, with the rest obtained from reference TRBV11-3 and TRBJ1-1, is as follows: EAGVVQSPRYKIIEKKQPVAFWCNPISGHNTLYWYLQNLGQGPELLIRYENEEAVDDSQLPKDRFSAERLKGVDSTLKIQPAELGDSAVYLCASSLGRATEAFFGQGTRLTVV.

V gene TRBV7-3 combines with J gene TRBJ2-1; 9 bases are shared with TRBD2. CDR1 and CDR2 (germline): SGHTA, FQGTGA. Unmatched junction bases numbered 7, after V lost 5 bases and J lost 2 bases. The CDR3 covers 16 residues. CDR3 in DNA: TGTGCCAGCAGCCTCCTTGGCGGGGGGGCCTACAATGAGCAGTTCTTC. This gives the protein CASSLLGGGAYNEQFF.

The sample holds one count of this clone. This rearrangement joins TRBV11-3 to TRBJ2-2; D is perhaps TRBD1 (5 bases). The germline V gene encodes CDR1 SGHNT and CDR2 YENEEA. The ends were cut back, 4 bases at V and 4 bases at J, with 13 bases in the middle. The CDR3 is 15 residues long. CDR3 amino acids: CASSSDRFSTGELFF. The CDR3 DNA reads TGTGCCAGCAGCTCTGACAGATTTTCCACCGGGGAGCTGTTTTTT.

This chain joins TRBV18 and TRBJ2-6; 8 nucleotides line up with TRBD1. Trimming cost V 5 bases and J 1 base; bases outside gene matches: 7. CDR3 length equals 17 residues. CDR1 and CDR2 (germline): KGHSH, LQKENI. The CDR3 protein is CASSSRTGKSGANVLTF. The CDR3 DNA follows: TGTGCCAGCTCATCCCGGACAGGGAAGTCTGGGGCCAACGTCCTGACTTTC.

The CDR3 loop reads CASSARGETGLREDTIYF. CDR3 DNA sequence: TGTGCCAGCAGCGCCCGAGGCGAGACGGGACTTAGAGAAGACACCATATATTTT. The V and J genes are TRBV9 and TRBJ1-3, with D possibly TRBD1 on 5 matching bases. This CDR3 has 18 residues. The germline CDR1 and CDR2 sequences are SGDLS and YYNGEE. V lost 3 bases and J 8 bases, leaving 27 bases between the germline ends.

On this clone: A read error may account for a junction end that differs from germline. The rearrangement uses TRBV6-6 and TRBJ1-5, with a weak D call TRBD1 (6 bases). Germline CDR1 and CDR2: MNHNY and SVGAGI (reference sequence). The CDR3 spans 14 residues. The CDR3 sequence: CASSYGGGKQPQHF. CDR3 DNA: TGTGCCAGCAGTTACGGGGGGGGCAAACAGCCCCAGCATTTT.

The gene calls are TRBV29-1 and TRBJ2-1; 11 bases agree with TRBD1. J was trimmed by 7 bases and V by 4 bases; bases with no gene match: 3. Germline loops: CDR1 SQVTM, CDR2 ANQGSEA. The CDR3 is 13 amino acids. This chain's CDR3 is CSVARDRGNEQFF. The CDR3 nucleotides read TGCAGCGTTGCCAGGGACAGGGGGAATGAGCAGTTCTTC.

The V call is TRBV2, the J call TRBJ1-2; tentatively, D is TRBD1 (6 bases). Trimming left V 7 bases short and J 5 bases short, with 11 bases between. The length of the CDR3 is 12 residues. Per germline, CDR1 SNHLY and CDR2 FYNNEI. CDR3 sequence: CASTRDIYGYTF. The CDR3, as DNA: TGTGCCAGCACTCGGGACATTTATGGCTACACCTTC.

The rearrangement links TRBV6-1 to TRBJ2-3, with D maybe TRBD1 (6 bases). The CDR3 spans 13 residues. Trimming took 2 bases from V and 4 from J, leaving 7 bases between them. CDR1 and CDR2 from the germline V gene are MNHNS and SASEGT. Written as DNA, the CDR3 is TGTGCCAGCAGTGAACCAGGGGCAGATACGCAGTATTTT. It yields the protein CASSEPGADTQYF.